The present T cell receptor beta chain was sequenced within a study of brain T cells in children with intractable seizures. V was cut by 4 bases and J by 4 bases, with 10 bases left in between. Germline V gives CDR1 MNHEY, CDR2 SMNVEV (reference sequence). The CDR3 runs to 13 residues. Produced via immunoSEQ multiplex PCR; TCRdb's table is partial and in-frame only. The sample consists of around 340,000 clones, approximately 93% of them appearing once. The time point here: blood from clinic visit 5 months post-surgery; TSC patient then seizure free. The chain links TRBV27 to TRBJ1-2, with a possible D match to TRBD1 (6 bases). The input for sequencing was peripheral blood, taken more than 4 months after surgery. The receptor comes from a boy younger than two with tuberous sclerosis and intractable seizures. The CDR3 DNA reads as TGTGCCAGCAGTTCACAGGGAGCCTATGGCTACACCTTC. This gives the protein CASSSQGAYGYTF.